What follows is one T cell receptor beta chain and its context. CDR3 length equals 13 residues. Deletions cut 2 bases from V and 4 bases from J, with 9 bases between. Germline-derived CDR1 and CDR2 are SGHDT and YYEEEE. This record comes from a study of blood T cell repertoires in COVID-19. Overall study context: Sites in the United States, Italy and Spain provided acute and convalescent COVID-19 samples. The cDNA or gDNA used as material had been derived from T cells, B-cell-depleted T cells, or PBMCs.

How the authors handled the data: Reference gene primer amplification gave estimated nucleated cell counts. The data were produced by immunoSEQ multiplex PCR, yet TCRdb's version contains in-frame clones alone and is incomplete. That table furnishes V, J and clone size, whereas the DNA furnished D and trimming. The profile shows approximately 50,000 clones, around nine tenths of them singletons. The chain is built from TRBV5-6 and TRBJ1-1; no clear D gene. Sequencing input: peripheral blood. This receptor was taken from a human donor in a cohort sampled during active COVID-19. The CDR3 DNA follows: TGTGCCAGCAGCTTAGTTCCGGGCACTGAAGCTTTCTTT. It specifies CASSLVPGTEAFF.